The entry below describes one T cell receptor (beta chain). This may come from a read error, since a much larger clone is one base off. The data originate from a study of response to subunit inactivated influenza vaccine. CDR1 and CDR2 from the germline V gene are LNHNV and YYDKDF (reference sequence). Trimming took off 0 bases at V and 0 bases at J, with 9 bases between the two ends. This CDR3 region has 17 residues. In TCRdb, the RT-PCR reads were re-called with MiXCR into one record per CDR3 protein. The sample has roughly 180,000 distinct CDR3 sequences, 7.5% to 10% seen once; the top ten hold 11%.

The sequencing used non-naive T cells sorted from PBMCs, collected on the day of vaccination. The chain combines TRBV15 with TRBJ2-6; D is uncertain. The TCR was taken from a man aged 50 to 60 who received an inactivated influenza vaccine. The CDR3 region has the DNA TGTGCCACCAGCAGAGAGGCAGTGAACTCTGGGGCCAACGTCCTGACTTTC. Protein sequence: CATSREAVNSGANVLTF.